The 22 T cell receptor beta chains in this list originate from one sample, sequenced in a study of CD8 T cells in ankylosing spondylitis. TCRdb re-called the 5' RACE reads through MiXCR, storing one row per CDR3 protein. The table includes about 130,000 distinct CDR3 sequences, about 6.7% detected once. Sequenced sample: blood, either unsorted or a sorted T cell fraction (not recorded which). The receptors derive from a female donor with ankylosing spondylitis or in good health (not recorded which).

This clonotype has a handful of counts. This chain joins TRBV29-1 and TRBJ2-1; D is undetermined. V dropped 6 bases and J dropped 1 base, with 7 bases sitting between them. The CDR3 spans 12 residues. Looked up from germline, CDR1 is SQVTM and CDR2 is ANQGSEA. The CDR3 sequence: CSVAESYNEQFF. DNA for the CDR3: TGCAGCGTAGCCGAATCCTACAATGAGCAGTTCTTC.

Points on this clonotype: This may be a read error, as it is one base from a much larger clone. The chain links TRBV12-3 or TRBV12-4 to TRBJ2-5; D uncertain. The CDR3 sequence is 13 residues long. Trimming removed 6 bases from V and 5 bases from J, with 13 bases in between. As DNA, the CDR3 is TGTGCCAGCAGCACTACGATTAGGGAGACCCAGTACTTC. It codes for CASSTTIRETQYF.

The V gene is TRBV12-3 or TRBV12-4, the J gene TRBJ2-3; TRBD2 matches at 11 bases. The CDR3 consists of 15 residues. The V segment lost 5 bases and the J segment 5 bases; nucleotides outside the gene matches: 6. CDR3 sequence (DNA): TGTGCCAGCAGTCATAGCGGGGGGGCGGTAGATACGCAGTATTTT. It translates to CASSHSGGAVDTQYF.

This clonotype was recorded at least ten times. The chain couples TRBV9 to TRBJ1-2, with D possibly matching TRBD1 (6 bases). The CDR3 has 14 amino acids. The germline V gene has CDR1 SGDLS and CDR2 YYNGEE. Trimming left V 9 bases short and J 4 bases short, with 19 bases between. DNA for the CDR3: TGTGCCATCCCCCAAAGGGGGGGAGGCTATGGCTACACCTTC. This translates into CAIPQRGGGYGYTF.

This clonotype came up many times. The CDR3 sequence is CASSVQQGEYNEQFF. As DNA, the CDR3 is TGTGCCAGCAGCGTACAGCAGGGCGAGTACAATGAGCAGTTCTTC. The chain joins TRBV9 to TRBJ2-1; perhaps TRBD1 as D (5 bases). V lost 1 base to trimming and J lost 4 bases, with 12 bases between them. This CDR3 has 15 amino acids. Germline CDR1 reads SGDLS; CDR2 reads YYNGEE. Full variable domain (rest looked up from reference TRBV9 and TRBJ2-1): DSGVTQTPKHLITATGQRVTLRCSPRSGDLSVYWYQQSLDQGLQFLIQYYNGEERAKGNILERFSAQQFPDLHSELNLSSLELGDSALYFCASSVQQGEYNEQFFGPGTRLTVL.

The table lists this clonotype with many counts. The chain joins TRBV20-1 to TRBJ2-1, with TRBD2 identical over 7 bases. This CDR3 spans 15 amino acids. V shed 3 bases, J shed 2 bases, and the junction held 7 bases outside the gene matches. Germline values: CDR1 DFQATT, CDR2 SNEGSKA (reference sequence). CDR3 in amino acids: CSARKPGLPYNEQFF. Written as DNA, the CDR3 is TGCAGTGCTAGGAAGCCGGGACTACCCTACAATGAGCAGTTCTTC.

This clonotype has a count of ten or more. The chain recombines TRBV5-1 with TRBJ1-2, with 11 bases that match TRBD1. Germline V gene lookup returns CDR1 SGHRS and CDR2 YFSETQ. Trimming cost V 2 bases and J 5 bases; bases outside gene matches: 2. The CDR3 runs 14 residues. The CDR3 is CASSFGQGAYGYTF. CDR3 DNA sequence: TGCGCCAGCAGCTTTGGACAGGGGGCTTATGGCTACACCTTC.

This clonotype has ten or more counts. The chain is built from TRBV29-1 and TRBJ1-6; 7 nucleotides match TRBD1. Germline V gives CDR1 SQVTM, CDR2 ANQGSEA. After removal of 7 bases from V and 7 bases from J, the junction contained 10 bases not matched to a gene. This CDR3 contains 14 residues. CDR3 nucleotides: TGCAGCGCCCAGACAGGGAATAACAATTCACCCCTCCACTTT. Residues: CSAQTGNNNSPLHF.

This clonotype was observed many times. The chain joins TRBV4-2 to TRBJ2-3; TRBD2 might be the D (6 bases). CDR1 and CDR2 from the germline V gene are LGHNA and YNFKEQ. This CDR3 is 15 amino acids long. V lost 0 bases, J lost 4 bases, and 11 bases lay in between. CDR3: CASSQDATGADTQYF. The CDR3 DNA sequence: TGTGCCAGCAGCCAAGATGCGACGGGGGCAGATACGCAGTATTTT.

The table lists this clonotype with many counts. The V and J genes are TRBV20-1 and TRBJ2-3; maybe TRBD2 (5 bases). Trimming pared 0 bases from V and 0 bases from J, leaving 10 bases between. The CDR3 consists of 15 residues. The V gene's germline CDR1 is DFQATT and CDR2 SNEGSKA (reference sequence). The CDR3 region has the DNA TGCAGTGCTAGAGATCGAGCGGCTAGCACAGATACGCAGTATTTT. Translation gives CSARDRAASTDTQYF.

This clonotype was recorded many times. The chain couples TRBV5-1 to TRBJ2-1; D ambiguous. The V gene's germline CDR1 is SGHRS and CDR2 YFSETQ. This CDR3 is 14 amino acids long. Trimming stripped 6 bases from V and 0 bases from J, with 10 bases between. The CDR3 spells CASIGLYSYNEQFF. The CDR3, as DNA: TGCGCCAGCATCGGGCTTTACTCCTACAATGAGCAGTTCTTC.

This clonotype appeared many times. The chain employs TRBV5-1 and TRBJ1-2; 7 bases fit TRBD1. Germline CDR1 SGHRS, CDR2 YFSETQ. CDR3 length: 17 amino acids. V lost 4 bases to trimming and J lost 0 bases; unmatched junction nucleotides: 12. CDR3 bases: TGCGCCAGCAGCCCCGGGACAGAGCCCATTTCTAACTATGGCTACACCTTC. Residues: CASSPGTEPISNYGYTF. Using reference TRBV5-1 and TRBJ1-2 for the parts outside the CDR3, the full variable domain is KAGVTQTPRYLIKTRGQQVTLSCSPISGHRSVSWYQQTPGQGLQFLFEYFSETQRNKGNFPGRFSGRQFSNSRSEMNVSTLELGDSALYLCASSPGTEPISNYGYTFGSGTRLTVV.

The chain is built from TRBV5-4 and TRBJ2-5; 7 bases map to TRBD1. With 3 bases clipped from V and 1 base from J, the junction kept 12 bases outside the gene matches. In germline, CDR1 is SGHNT, CDR2 YYREEE (reference sequence). The CDR3 covers 17 residues. The CDR3 reads CASSYKQGTFLQETQYF. For the CDR3, the DNA is TGTGCCAGCAGCTACAAACAGGGGACGTTTCTCCAAGAGACCCAGTACTTC.

This clonotype was seen repeatedly, ten times or more. The rearrangement uses TRBV2 and TRBJ2-1, with 10 positions matching TRBD2. J lost 3 bases, V lost 6 bases, and 2 bases had no gene match. Per germline, CDR1 SNHLY and CDR2 FYNNEI. The CDR3 sequence is 14 residues long. The CDR3 nucleotides are TGTGCCAGCAGACTAGCGGGGATCTACAATGAGCAGTTCTTC. Translation: CASRLAGIYNEQFF.

This clonotype turned up a few times. The chain combines TRBV10-3 with TRBJ2-2; the match to TRBD2 covers 11 bases. The germline V gene has CDR1 ENHRY and CDR2 SYGVKD. The CDR3 loop spans 17 amino acids. V shed 6 bases and J 4 bases; nucleotides not matched to a gene: 10. DNA of the CDR3: TGTGCCATCAGCTACACGACTAGCGGGGACCTCACCGGGGAGCTGTTTTTT. It is translated as CAISYTTSGDLTGELFF.

This clonotype was counted many times. The chain has TRBV12-3 or TRBV12-4 and TRBJ2-5; D remains ambiguous. Trimming stripped 2 bases from V and 2 bases from J, with 6 bases between. The CDR3 has 13 amino acids. CDR3 residues: CASSLSLQETQYF. The CDR3 bases are TGTGCCAGCAGTTTAAGCCTACAAGAGACCCAGTACTTC.

This clonotype was counted ten times or more. This chain links TRBV4-1 with TRBJ2-7, with D possibly being TRBD1 or TRBD2 (5 bases each). This CDR3 has 13 amino acids. The V gene lost 4 bases and the J gene lost 7 bases, with 14 bases spanning the gap. Germline CDR1 is MGHRA and CDR2 is YSYEKL. The CDR3 is CASSRYRGEEQYF. The CDR3 DNA reads as TGCGCCAGCAGCCGCTACCGAGGGGAGGAGCAGTACTTC.

This clonotype has a count of ten or more. The chain uses TRBV5-1 and TRBJ1-1, with 9 bases identical to TRBD1. Germline values: CDR1 SGHRS, CDR2 YFSETQ. The CDR3 is 14 residues long. J gave up 5 bases and V 0 bases, and 2 bases lay outside the gene matches. CDR3 residues: CASSLGQGGTEAFF. The CDR3, as DNA: TGCGCCAGCAGCTTGGGACAGGGGGGGACTGAAGCTTTCTTT.

The chain links TRBV7-2 to TRBJ2-7; tentatively, D is TRBD1 (5 bases). CDR1 and CDR2 from the germline V gene are SGHTA and FQGNSA. Trimming stripped 1 base from V and 3 bases from J, with 10 bases between. The CDR3 is 14 residues long. CDR3 sequence reads: CASSLDWTIYEQYF. The CDR3 DNA sequence: TGTGCCAGCAGCTTAGATTGGACAATCTACGAGCAGTACTTC.

The sample holds many counts of this clonotype. The chain links TRBV12-3 or TRBV12-4 to TRBJ1-5; D remains unclear. This CDR3 region has 15 residues. V was trimmed by 3 bases and J by 5 bases, leaving 14 bases between them. The DNA of the CDR3 is TGTGCCAGCAGTTTGTTTGCAGGCGGATATCAGCCCCAGCATTTT. Residues: CASSLFAGGYQPQHF.

The rearrangement links TRBV20-1 to TRBJ1-2; possible D gene TRBD1, 5 bases. In germline, CDR1 is DFQATT, CDR2 SNEGSKA (reference sequence). The CDR3 spans 9 residues. CDR3 loop: CREGSGYTF. For the CDR3, the DNA is TGCAGGGAGGGGAGTGGCTACACCTTC.

This clonotype appeared many times. The chain employs TRBV28 and TRBJ2-7; D perhaps matches TRBD1 (5 bases). The V end lost 9 bases, the J end lost 0 bases, and 12 bases lay between the germline ends. CDR3 size: 13 residues. The germline V gene encodes CDR1 MDHEN and CDR2 SYDVKM. The CDR3 DNA sequence: TGTGCCAGTCGACAGCTGAGCTCCTACGAGCAGTACTTC. The encoded protein is CASRQLSSYEQYF.